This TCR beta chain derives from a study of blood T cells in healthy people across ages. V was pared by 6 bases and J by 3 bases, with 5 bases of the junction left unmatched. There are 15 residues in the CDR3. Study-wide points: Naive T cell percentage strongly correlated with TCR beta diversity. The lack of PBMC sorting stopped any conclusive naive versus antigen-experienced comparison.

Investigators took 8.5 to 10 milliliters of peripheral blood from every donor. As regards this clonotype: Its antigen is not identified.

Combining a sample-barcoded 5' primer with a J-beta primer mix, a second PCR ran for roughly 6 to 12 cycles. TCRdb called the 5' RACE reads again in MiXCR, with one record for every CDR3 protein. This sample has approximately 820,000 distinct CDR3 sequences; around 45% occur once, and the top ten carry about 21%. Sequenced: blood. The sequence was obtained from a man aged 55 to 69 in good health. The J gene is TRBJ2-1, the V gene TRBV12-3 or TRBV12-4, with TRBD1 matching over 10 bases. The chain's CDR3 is CASRFDRGLYNEQFF. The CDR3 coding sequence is TGTGCCAGCAGGTTTGACAGGGGGCTCTACAATGAGCAGTTCTTC.